The clone carrying this T cell receptor beta chain was seen at least ten times. Its cognate antigen is unknown. The sample belongs to a study of T cells after posttransplantation cyclophosphamide. Study-level points and caveats: Skin or GI-infiltrating T cells shared few TRB sequences with blood. TRB clonality was highly associated with recipient CMV seropositivity and reactivation.

Trimming took 5 bases from V and 5 from J; bases not matched to a gene: 6. The germline V gene encodes CDR1 SGHTA and CDR2 FQGNSA. There are 15 residues in the CDR3. Clones were read by immunoSEQ multiplex PCR, and TCRdb kept only the in-frame ones, dropping some. The data show roughly 42,000 clones, with none appearing a single time. The V call is TRBV7-2, the J call TRBJ2-1, with 10 bases that match TRBD1. Input material: PBMCs. The receptor was derived from a woman between 45 and 60 years old in good health and a related stem cell transplant donor. CDR3: CASSPTGQGNNEQFF. The CDR3 nucleotides are TGTGCCAGCAGCCCGACGGGACAGGGGAACAATGAGCAGTTCTTC.